One sample yielded the 4 T cell receptor beta chains listed below, sequenced in a study of CD8 T cells in Susac syndrome. RNA was extracted with the RNeasy kit, and a quantity of about 0.5 to 1 ug was reverse transcribed using random hexamers. TCRdb analysed the immunoSEQ multiplex PCR reads with MiXCR anew, one entry per CDR3 protein. The sample includes 100,000 to 150,000 distinct CDR3 sequences, more than 90% seen only once; the top ten take approximately 0.12%. The sequencing input was CD4+ T cells from PBMCs. The receptors shown here come from a human donor in good health.

This sequence joins TRBV2 and TRBJ2-1, with 8 bases identical to TRBD1. The length of the CDR3 is 15 residues. Germline V gives CDR1 SNHLY, CDR2 FYNNEI. The trim removed 1 base at V and 6 bases at J, leaving 5 bases unmatched. The CDR3 loop is CASSEGPDRANEQFF. DNA for the CDR3: TGTGCCAGCAGTGAAGGTCCGGACAGGGCCAATGAGCAGTTCTTC.

The V call is TRBV21-1, the J call TRBJ2-4. TRBV21-1 is a pseudogene segment. This CDR3 contains 16 residues. CDR3 region: CASSRQETLAKNIQYF. The CDR3, as DNA: TGTGCCAGCAGCAGGCAGGAAACCTTAGCCAAAAACATTCAGTACTTC.

The gene calls are TRBV6-5 and TRBJ2-2, with D possibly being TRBD1 or TRBD2 (5 bases each). The V end was cut by 7 bases, the J end by 4 bases, with 10 bases between. CDR1 is MNHEY and CDR2 is SVGAGI in the germline V gene. The CDR3 runs to 13 residues. The CDR3 loop reads CASTQGVTGELFF. The CDR3 DNA reads as TGTGCCAGCACCCAGGGAGTCACCGGGGAGCTGTTTTTT.

The V call is TRBV19, the J call TRBJ2-1, with a tentative D call TRBD1 (6 bases). Deletions cut 2 bases from V and 7 bases from J, with 9 bases between. Germline V CDR1 and CDR2: LNHDA, SQIVND (reference sequence). The length of the CDR3 is 13 residues. CDR3 nucleotides: TGTGCCAGTAGTATATGGCAGGGGAATGAGCAGTTCTTC. Protein: CASSIWQGNEQFF. Filled out from reference TRBV19 and TRBJ2-1, the complete variable domain reads DGGITQSPKYLFRKEGQNVTLSCEQNLNHDAMYWYRQDPGQGLRLIYYSQIVNDFQKGDIAEGYSVSREKKESFPLTVTSAQKNPTAFYLCASSIWQGNEQFFGPGTRLTVL.